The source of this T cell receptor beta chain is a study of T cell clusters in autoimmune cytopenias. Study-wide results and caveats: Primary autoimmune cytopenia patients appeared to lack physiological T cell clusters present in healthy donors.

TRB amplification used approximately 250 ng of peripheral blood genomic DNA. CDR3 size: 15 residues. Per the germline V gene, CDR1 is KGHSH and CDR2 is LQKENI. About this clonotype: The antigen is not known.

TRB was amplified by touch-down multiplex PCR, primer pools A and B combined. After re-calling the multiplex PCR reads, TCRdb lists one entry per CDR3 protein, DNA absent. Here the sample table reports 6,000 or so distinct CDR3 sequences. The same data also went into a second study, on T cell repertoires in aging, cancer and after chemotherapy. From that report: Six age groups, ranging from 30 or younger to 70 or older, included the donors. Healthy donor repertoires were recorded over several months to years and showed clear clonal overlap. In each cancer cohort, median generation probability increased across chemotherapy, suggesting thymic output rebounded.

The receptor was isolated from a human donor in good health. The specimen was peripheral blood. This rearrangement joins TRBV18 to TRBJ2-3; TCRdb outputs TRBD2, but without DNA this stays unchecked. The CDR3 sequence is CASSLDSGRTDTQYF.